This TCR beta chain came from a study of T cell responses to AZD1222 COVID-19 vaccine. Profiling relied on immunoSEQ multiplex PCR, and the TCRdb table lists in-frame clones only, not all of them. The sample lists around 200,000 clones; 88% were seen once. With regard to this clone: Its target is unknown.

General study findings and limits: Reportedly, nearly half of unique spike TCRs recognized epitopes outside B.1.351/B.1.1.7 mutations. After the peak T cell response, and only then, were repertoires sampled. Across the whole spike, CD4 TCRs peaked at regions 160-218 and 743-854. Among the donors, most were white British and more were female, and clonal diversity was possibly underestimated.

This receptor was obtained from an adult who received the AZD1222 COVID-19 vaccine. This specimen consisted of peripheral blood, obtained 28 days after the second AZD1222 dose.

CDR3 nucleotides: TGTGCCAGTAGTCCGTCCTTGGGCACTGAAGCTTTCTTT. Protein sequence: CASSPSLGTEAFF. V gene TRBV19 combines with J gene TRBJ1-1; no definite D call. The CDR3 is 13 amino acids. Deletions cut 5 bases from V and 4 bases from J, with 11 bases between. Germline assignment: CDR1 LNHDA and CDR2 SQIVND (reference sequence).